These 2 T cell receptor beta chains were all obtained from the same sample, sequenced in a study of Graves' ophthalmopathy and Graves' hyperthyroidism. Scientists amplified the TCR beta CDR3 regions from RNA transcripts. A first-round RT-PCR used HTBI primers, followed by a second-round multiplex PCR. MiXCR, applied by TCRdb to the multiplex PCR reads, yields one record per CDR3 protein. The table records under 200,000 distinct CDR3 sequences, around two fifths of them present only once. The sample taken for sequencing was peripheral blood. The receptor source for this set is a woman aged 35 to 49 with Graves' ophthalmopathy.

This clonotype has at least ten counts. CDR3 sequence reads: CASSEPLTGGYFYGYTF. The CDR3 nucleotides read TGTGCCAGCAGTGAGCCTCTGACAGGGGGGTACTTCTATGGCTACACCTTC. The rearrangement uses TRBV25-1 and TRBJ1-2; 9 nucleotides align to TRBD1. V gave up 3 bases and J gave up 4 bases; unmatched junction bases: 12. This CDR3 has 17 amino acids. Germline V gene data show CDR1 as MGHDK and CDR2 as SYGVNS.

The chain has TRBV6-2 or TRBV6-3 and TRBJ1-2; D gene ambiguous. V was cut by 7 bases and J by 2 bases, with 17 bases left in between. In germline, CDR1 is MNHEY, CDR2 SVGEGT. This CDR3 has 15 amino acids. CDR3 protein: CASKPTGSNNYGYTF. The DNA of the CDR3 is TGTGCCAGCAAACCTACCGGGTCCAACAACTATGGCTACACCTTC.